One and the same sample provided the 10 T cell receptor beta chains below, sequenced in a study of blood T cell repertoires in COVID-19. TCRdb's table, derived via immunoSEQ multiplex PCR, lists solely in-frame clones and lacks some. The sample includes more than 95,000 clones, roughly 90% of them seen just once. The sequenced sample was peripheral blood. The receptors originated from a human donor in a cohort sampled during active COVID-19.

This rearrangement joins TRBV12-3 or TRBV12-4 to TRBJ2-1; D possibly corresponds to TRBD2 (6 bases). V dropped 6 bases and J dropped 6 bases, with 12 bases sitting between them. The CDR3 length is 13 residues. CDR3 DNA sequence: TGTGCCAGCAGGCCGGGACTTGGCAATGAGCAGTTCTTC. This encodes CASRPGLGNEQFF.

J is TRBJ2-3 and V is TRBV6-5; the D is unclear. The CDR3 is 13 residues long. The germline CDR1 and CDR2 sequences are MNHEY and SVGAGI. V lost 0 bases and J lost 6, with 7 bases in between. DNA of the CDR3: TGTGCCAGCAGTTACTCGTTGGCCGATACGCAGTATTTT. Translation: CASSYSLADTQYF.

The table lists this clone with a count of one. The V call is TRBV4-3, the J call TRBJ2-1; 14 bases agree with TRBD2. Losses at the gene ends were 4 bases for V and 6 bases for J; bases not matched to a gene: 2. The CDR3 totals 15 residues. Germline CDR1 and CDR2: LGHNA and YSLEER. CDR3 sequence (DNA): TGCGCCAGCAGCCCGGGACTAGCGGGAGCCAATGAGCAGTTCTTC. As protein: CASSPGLAGANEQFF.

This chain's CDR3 is CAHTRRIRVTEAFF. The CDR3 DNA reads as TGTGCCCATACTAGACGGATTAGGGTCACTGAAGCTTTCTTT. J is TRBJ1-1 and V is TRBV30; unclear D gene. V was trimmed by 8 bases and J by 4 bases, leaving 20 bases between them. CDR3 length equals 14 residues. CDR1 is GTSNPN and CDR2 is SVGIG in the germline V gene (reference sequence).

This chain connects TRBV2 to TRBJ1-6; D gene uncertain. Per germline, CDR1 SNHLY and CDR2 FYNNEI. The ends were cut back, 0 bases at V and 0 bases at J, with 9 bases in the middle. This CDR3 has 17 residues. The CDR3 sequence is CASSEALQSSYNSPLHF. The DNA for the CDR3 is TGTGCCAGCAGTGAAGCGTTACAGAGCTCCTATAATTCACCCCTCCACTTT.

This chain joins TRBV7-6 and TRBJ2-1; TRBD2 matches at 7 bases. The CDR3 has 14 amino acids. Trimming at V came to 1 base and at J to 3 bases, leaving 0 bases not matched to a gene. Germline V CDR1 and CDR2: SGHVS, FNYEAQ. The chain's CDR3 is CASSLGGGYNEQFF. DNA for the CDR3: TGTGCCAGCAGCTTAGGCGGGGGCTACAATGAGCAGTTCTTC.

CDR3 sequence (DNA): TGTGCCAGCAGCCTCAGGGACTTCCAAGGGACCGGGGAGCTGTTTTTT. Translated: CASSLRDFQGTGELFF. The chain combines TRBV28 with TRBJ2-2; the D gene is possibly TRBD2 (6 bases). This CDR3 region has 16 residues. V lost 6 bases to trimming and J lost 5 bases, with 19 bases between them. Germline loops: CDR1 MDHEN, CDR2 SYDVKM. Full variable domain (outside the CDR3, taken from reference TRBV28 and TRBJ2-2): DVKVTQSSRYLVKRTGEKVFLECVQDMDHENMFWYRQDPGLGLRLIYFSYDVKMKEKGDIPEGYSVSREKKERFSLILESASTNQTSMYLCASSLRDFQGTGELFFGEGSRLTVL.

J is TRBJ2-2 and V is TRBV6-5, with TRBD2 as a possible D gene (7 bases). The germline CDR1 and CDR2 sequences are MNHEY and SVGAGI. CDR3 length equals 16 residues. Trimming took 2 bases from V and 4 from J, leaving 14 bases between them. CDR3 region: CASSYEGGRSTGELFF. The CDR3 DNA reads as TGTGCCAGCAGTTACGAGGGGGGGCGGAGCACCGGGGAGCTGTTTTTT.

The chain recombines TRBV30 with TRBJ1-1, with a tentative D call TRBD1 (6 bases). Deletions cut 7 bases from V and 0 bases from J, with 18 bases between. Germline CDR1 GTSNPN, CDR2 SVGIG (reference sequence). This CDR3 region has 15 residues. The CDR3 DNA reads TGTGCCTTGGTGGGGGTCAGGGGCATGAACACTGAAGCTTTCTTT. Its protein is CALVGVRGMNTEAFF.

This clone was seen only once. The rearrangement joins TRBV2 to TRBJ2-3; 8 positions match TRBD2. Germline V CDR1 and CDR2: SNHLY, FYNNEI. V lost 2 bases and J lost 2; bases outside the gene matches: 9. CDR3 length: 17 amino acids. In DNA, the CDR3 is TGTGCCAGCAGTGAACCGGGGCTAGCGGGTATCACAGATACGCAGTATTTT. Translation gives CASSEPGLAGITDTQYF. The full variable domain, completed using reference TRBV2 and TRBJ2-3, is EPEVTQTPSHQVTQMGQEVILRCVPISNHLYFYWYRQILGQKVEFLVSFYNNEISEKSEIFDDQFSVERPDGSNFTLKIRSTKLEDSAMYFCASSEPGLAGITDTQYFGPGTRLTVL.